This is a list of T cell receptor beta chains from one sample in a study of technical replicates of blood from a few donors. Here immunoSEQ multiplex PCR was the method, and the copy in TCRdb shows in-frame clones only, minus some. This table has some 74,000 clones, 89% appearing once. Material: T cells isolated from PBMCs. The source is a human donor in good health. Both conserved end residues are part of each CDR3.

>TRBJ2-7|TRBV7-7
CASSPRDEQYF
>TRBJ1-1|TRBV25-1
CASSGRTGGLAFF
>TRBJ1-5|TRBV9
CASSETGYSNQPQHF
>TRBJ2-2|TRBV25-1
CASSEDREITGELFF
>TRBJ1-1|TRBV10-3
CAISESTGAESTEAFF
>TRBJ2-5|TRBV7-3
CASSPLGPLAVETQYF
>TRBJ2-3|TRBV7-6
CASSTGLSTDTQYF
>TRBJ1-1|TRBV11-2
CASSLEGVKAFF
>TRBJ1-2|TRBV6-1
CASIGQGAGGYTF
>TRBJ2-7|TRBV27
CASSSIQGYEQYF
>TRBJ2-7|TRBV6-6
CASRHTQQQPEQYF
>TRBJ1-4|TRBV6-5
CASSYSEGNREFF
>TRBJ1-4|TRBV15
CATGPPEVKLFF
>TRBJ2-7|TRBV30
CAWSRVGGHEQYF
>TRBJ1-2|TRBV5-1
CASSLWANTGHGYTF
>TRBJ1-1|TRBV30
CAGWGQPEAFF
>TRBJ2-1|TRBV19
CASSTWSSYNEQFF
>TRBJ1-1|TRBV2
CASEQGLNTEAFF
>TRBJ2-5|TRBV5-1
CASSLAWLAGDQETQYF
>TRBJ2-7|TRBV13
CASSSPAGSSYEQYF
>TRBJ2-1|TRBV4-3
CASSPWTDYNEQFF
>TRBJ1-2|TRBV7-6
CASSLEPGNYGYTF
>TRBJ1-2|TRBV4-1
CASSRVPGQGLDGYTF
>TRBJ1-1|TRBV13
CASSATGGTEAFF
>TRBJ1-1|TRBV5-6
CASSPTEYAPEAFF
>TRBJ1-5|TRBV7-2
CASSLVRDQPQHF
>TRBJ1-1|TRBV10-3
CAISAPRLGNTEAFF
>TRBJ2-3|TRBV7-9
CASSLEVYGRRRDTQYF
>TRBJ1-5|TRBV7-2
CASSLPGGYQPQHF
>TRBJ1-1|TRBV29-1
CSVEGALNTEAFF
>TRBJ1-3|TRBV5-4
CASSRGRSGNTIYF
>TRBJ2-7|TRBV6-1
CASSDNREGYEQYF
>TRBJ1-2|TRBV13
CASSLGGQASIQGYTF
>TRBJ2-7|TRBV6-4
CASSLRDGQYF
>TRBJ1-1|TRBV11-2
CASSPAPWGDTEAFF